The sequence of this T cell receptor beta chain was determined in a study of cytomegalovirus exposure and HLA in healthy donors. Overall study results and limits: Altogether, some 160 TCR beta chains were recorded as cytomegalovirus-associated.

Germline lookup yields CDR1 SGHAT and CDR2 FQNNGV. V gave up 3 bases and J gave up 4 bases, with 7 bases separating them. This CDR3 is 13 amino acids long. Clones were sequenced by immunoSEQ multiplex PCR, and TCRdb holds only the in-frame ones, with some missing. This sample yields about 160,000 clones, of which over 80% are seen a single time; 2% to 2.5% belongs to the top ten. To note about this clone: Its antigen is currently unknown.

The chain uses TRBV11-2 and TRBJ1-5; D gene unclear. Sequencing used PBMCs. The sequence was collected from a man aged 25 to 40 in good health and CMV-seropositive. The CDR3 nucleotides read TGTGCCAGCAGCTTCCACGGGAATCAGCCCCAGCATTTT. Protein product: CASSFHGNQPQHF.